The rows below give T cell receptor beta chains drawn from one sample of a study of shared clonotypes between healthy human individuals. This table comes from immunoSEQ multiplex PCR, and its TCRdb copy is limited to in-frame clones, with some not included. The sample includes fewer than 850,000 clones, 95% to 97% seen only once; the top ten take about 0.25%. Material for sequencing was naive CD8+ T cells sorted from blood. These receptors all come from a man aged 25-45 years in good health. Each CDR3 is given with its conserved first and last residue. Each record gives: clone size, D gene, V gene, J gene, CDR3 DNA, CDR3 protein. D genes are given only for firm matches. Where a row states a size, it is once, few, many or the class of an expanded clone; other rows omit it.

clone_size: .; d_call: TRBD1; v_call: TRBV6-5; j_call: TRBJ1-2; cdr3_nt: TGTGCCGACAGGGGTTTAAACTATGGCTACACCTTC; cdr3_aa: CADRGLNYGYTF
clone_size: .; d_call: .; v_call: TRBV7-9; j_call: TRBJ1-1; cdr3_nt: TGTGCCAGCAGCTTAGAACGAATTGAAGCTTTCTTT; cdr3_aa: CASSLERIEAFF
clone_size: .; d_call: .; v_call: TRBV10-1; j_call: TRBJ2-3; cdr3_nt: TGCGCCAGCAGCATAGGGGCGGCCAGCACAGATACGCAGTATTTT; cdr3_aa: CASSIGAASTDTQYF
clone_size: .; d_call: .; v_call: TRBV9; j_call: TRBJ2-5; cdr3_nt: TGTGCCAGCGGGGGAGAGACCCAGTACTTC; cdr3_aa: CASGGETQYF
clone_size: .; d_call: .; v_call: TRBV7-3; j_call: TRBJ2-1; cdr3_nt: TGTGCCAGCAGCTTTGGAGGGCGGGAAGTTTACAATGAGCAGTTCTTC; cdr3_aa: CASSFGGREVYNEQFF
clone_size: .; d_call: .; v_call: TRBV7-8; j_call: TRBJ1-5; cdr3_nt: TGTGCCAGCAGCCCTCAGGAAACTTGGGGCAATCAGCCCCAGCATTTT; cdr3_aa: CASSPQETWGNQPQHF
clone_size: .; d_call: TRBD1; v_call: TRBV5-3; j_call: TRBJ1-3; cdr3_nt: TGTGCCAGAAGCCAGGGACAGGTGAGCGGCACCATATATTTT; cdr3_aa: CARSQGQVSGTIYF
clone_size: .; d_call: .; v_call: TRBV13; j_call: TRBJ2-1; cdr3_nt: TGTGCCAGCACCAGCCCCTTGGACAATGAGCAGTTCTTC; cdr3_aa: CASTSPLDNEQFF
clone_size: .; d_call: .; v_call: TRBV29-1; j_call: TRBJ1-2; cdr3_nt: TGCAGCGTTGCTACGGGGGCGCTTGGCTACACCTTC; cdr3_aa: CSVATGALGYTF
clone_size: .; d_call: .; v_call: TRBV27; j_call: TRBJ2-7; cdr3_nt: TGTGCCAGCAGTTACCGGGAGTCGTGGTACGAGCAGTACTTC; cdr3_aa: CASSYRESWYEQYF
clone_size: .; d_call: .; v_call: TRBV10-3; j_call: TRBJ2-3; cdr3_nt: TGTGCCATCAGTGAGAAGGGCACAGATACGCAGTATTTT; cdr3_aa: CAISEKGTDTQYF
clone_size: .; d_call: .; v_call: TRBV10-3; j_call: TRBJ2-6; cdr3_nt: TGTGCCATCAGTGAGTTTAGACAGAGCTCTGGGGCCAACGTCCTGACTTTC; cdr3_aa: CAISEFRQSSGANVLTF
clone_size: .; d_call: .; v_call: TRBV6-6; j_call: TRBJ2-2; cdr3_nt: TGTGCCAGCAGTCCGGGGCCAGGTTTTACCGGGGAGCTGTTTTTT; cdr3_aa: CASSPGPGFTGELFF
clone_size: .; d_call: TRBD2; v_call: TRBV27; j_call: TRBJ2-1; cdr3_nt: TGTGCCAGCAGTTTAGGGCTAGCGGACTACAATGAGCAGTTCTTC; cdr3_aa: CASSLGLADYNEQFF
clone_size: .; d_call: .; v_call: TRBV10-3; j_call: TRBJ1-4; cdr3_nt: TGTGCCATCAGGTGGATGGGAACTAATGAAAAACTGTTTTTT; cdr3_aa: CAIRWMGTNEKLFF
clone_size: few; d_call: .; v_call: TRBV2; j_call: TRBJ2-1; cdr3_nt: TGTGCCACCAAGGACAGCTACAATGAGCAGTTCTTC; cdr3_aa: CATKDSYNEQFF